Listed here is a single T cell receptor (beta chain). This clonotype was seen more than once but under ten times. The antigen it recognizes is unknown. Per-base qualities were not stored, and no clone one base away is much larger. The V end loses 4 bases and the J end loses 4 bases, and a stretch of 13 bases separates them. Sequences GTSNPN (CDR1) and SVGIG (CDR2) are obtained from the germline V gene (reference sequence). The CDR3 runs 13 residues from the cysteine to the phenylalanine. Only the CDR3 region is kept as DNA, spanning 39 bases read in frame from base 1. Library preparation was by 5' RACE. This sample was sequenced with an Illumina HiSeq 2500. The second PCR ran for roughly 6 to 11 cycles and used a J-beta primer mix along with a sample-barcoded 5' primer. A template-switch 5' adaptor carrying 12 random nucleotides introduced a unique molecular identifier onto each TCR beta cDNA molecule. At least 3 million CDR3-containing paired-end reads were obtained from each sample. First-strand cDNA was synthesized from all RNA with the Mint cDNA synthesis kit, primed by a TRBC-specific oligonucleotide. After uracil-DNA glycosylase treatment, a first 18-cycle PCR used universal primers M1SS and BC2_uni_R on all cDNA. On the authors' methods: For normalization, 1 million high-quality reads were randomly selected from each sample, with every read carrying a distinct molecular identifier. Instead of being binned into consensus sequences, reads that shared molecular identifiers were thrown out. MiTCR, run with a Q25 quality threshold and the strictest error-elimination algorithm, handled CDR3 identification, clonotype clustering and error correction. A nonparametric unseen species model with Euler transformation was used to estimate a lower bound on total TCR beta diversity. TCRdb took the public reads, trimmed them with fastp at Q25, ran MiXCR for clone calling and kept in-frame beta chains. Rows merge per CDR3 protein into single entries with the most common DNA and genes. The authors' filters were not applied to this entry. This sample has roughly 700,000 distinct CDR3 sequences in its table, and around 32% of those were observed once. Just over 15% of the sample is in the top ten clones.

This sample was included in a study of blood T cells in healthy people across ages (dated by TCRdb to about 2015). For context, the study as a whole: In model experiments, roughly one uniquely barcoded TCR beta cDNA molecule per two T cells was captured by template switching. Using deep sequencing normalized with unique cDNA molecular identifiers, the study measured how TCR beta repertoire diversity changes with age. Four age groups were formed from the donors: young (average approximately 17 years), middle-aged (approximately 42), aged (over 55) and long-lived (about 80). To avoid experimental bias, donors of different ages were distributed randomly across sequencing lanes. For two donors (one aged 18 to 30 and one aged 80 or older), the study analyzed two additional independent replicas of 1 million unique cDNA reads from the same blood draw.

The study at large found these results: Because the CMV infection status of the donors was unknown, age-related changes in expanded clonotypes may potentially have been confounded. Observed TCR beta diversity correlated strongly with the percentage of naive T cells measured by flow cytometry. Observed TCR beta diversity per million T cells fell roughly linearly with age, and a significant reduction was already apparent by age approximately 41. Compared with the aged group, the long-lived group had more naive CD4+ T cells, fewer expanded clones and increased TCR diversity, a pattern suggesting age selection. Total diversity estimates from one million sequenced T cells were considered lower bounds and underestimates. Bulk unsorted PBMC profiling prevented conclusive comparison of naive and antigen-experienced compartments.

Donors were around 37 systemically healthy Caucasian individuals from Russia aged roughly 6 to 95 years. Around 9.8 milliliters of peripheral blood were collected from each donor into EDTA-treated Vacutainer tubes. Ficoll-Paque density-gradient centrifugation was used to isolate PBMCs, with at least 6.5 million per sample. Total RNA, at least 5 micrograms per sample, was extracted from PBMCs with Trizol reagent. For every donor, flow cytometry on a PBMC aliquot measured the percentage of naive CD45RAhigh/CD27high T cells. The chain was built from TRBV30 and TRBJ1-1; TRBD1 could be the D gene, as 6 bases match. The clonotype originates from a woman of 80 years or more in good health. Donor details come from another sample of the same person, matched by shared clones. Sequenced: blood. The DNA is TGTGCCTGGACGGGGGGGCCGGCCACTGAAGCTTTCTTT. This encodes CAWTGGPATEAFF.